The source of this T cell receptor beta chain is a study of blood T cells in healthy people across ages. Using a J-beta primer mix together with a sample-barcoded 5' primer, a second PCR was run for about 6 to 12 cycles. Each cDNA molecule was tagged by a template-switch adaptor that had 12 random nucleotides. TCRdb reprocessed the 5' RACE reads via MiXCR and lists one record per CDR3 protein. The top ten hold 22% of the sample, which has more than 550,000 distinct CDR3 sequences, about a fifth seen once. The amount of total RNA extracted per sample was at least 5.5 micrograms. Comment on this clonotype: As yet, its antigen is unknown.

Whole-study results and caveats: PBMCs were not sorted, which prevented a conclusive comparison of naive versus antigen-experienced cells.

The CDR3 contains 12 residues. V dropped 5 bases and J dropped 6 bases, with 13 bases sitting between them. Germline V gene lookup returns CDR1 DFQATT and CDR2 SNEGSKA (reference sequence). The sequence was collected from a man in his 70s in good health. Sequencing was done on a sample of blood. The chain recombines TRBV20-1 with TRBJ1-1; D call uncertain. CDR3 nucleotide sequence: TGCAGTGCTCGGTGGAGGGAACCTGAAGCTTTCTTT. Encoded protein: CSARWREPEAFF.